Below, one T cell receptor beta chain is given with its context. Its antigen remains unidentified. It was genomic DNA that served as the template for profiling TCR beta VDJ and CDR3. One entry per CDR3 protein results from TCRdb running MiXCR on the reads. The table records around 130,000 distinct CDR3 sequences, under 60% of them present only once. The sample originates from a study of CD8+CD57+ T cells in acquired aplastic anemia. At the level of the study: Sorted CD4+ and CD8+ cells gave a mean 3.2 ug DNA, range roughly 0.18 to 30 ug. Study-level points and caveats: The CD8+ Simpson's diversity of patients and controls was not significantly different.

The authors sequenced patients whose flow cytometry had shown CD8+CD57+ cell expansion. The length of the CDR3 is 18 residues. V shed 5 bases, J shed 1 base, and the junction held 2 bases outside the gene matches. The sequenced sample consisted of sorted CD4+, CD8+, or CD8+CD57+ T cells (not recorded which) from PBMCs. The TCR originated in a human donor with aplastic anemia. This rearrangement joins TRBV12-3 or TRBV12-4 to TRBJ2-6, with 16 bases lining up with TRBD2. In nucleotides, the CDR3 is TGTGCCAGCAGTCCGGGACTAGCGGGGGGGTCTGGGGCCAACGTCCTGACTTTC. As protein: CASSPGLAGGSGANVLTF.